Described below is a single T cell receptor beta chain sequence and its context. The sample is drawn from a study of blood T cells in healthy people across ages. Study-wide context: About one barcoded beta molecule per two T cells was captured by template switching.

J gave up 6 bases and V 6 bases, and 10 bases lay outside the gene matches. The CDR3 is 14 residues long. Germline values: CDR1 SQVTM, CDR2 ANQGSEA. For the second PCR, which ran for roughly 6 to 12 cycles, a sample-barcoded 5' primer and a J-beta primer mix were used. The study obtained at least 2.5 million CDR3-containing paired-end reads from every sample. MiXCR, applied by TCRdb to the 5' RACE reads, yields one record per CDR3 protein. The sample records about 1.4 million distinct CDR3 sequences, 45% to 70% being singletons. The clonotype was recovered from a man younger than 35 in good health. The V gene is TRBV29-1, the J gene TRBJ2-1, with 8 bases identical to TRBD2. Source material: blood. CDR3 sequence: CSVSPSGGANEQFF. The CDR3, as DNA: TGCAGCGTCTCCCCCAGCGGGGGTGCCAATGAGCAGTTCTTC.